These 30 T cell receptor beta chains were all obtained from the same sample, sequenced in a study of CD8 T cells in Susac syndrome. An input of roughly 0.5 to 1 ug of RNA was subjected to reverse transcription using random hexamers. TCRdb independently ran MiXCR on the immunoSEQ multiplex PCR reads; one entry per CDR3 protein. Here the sample spans 200,000 to 250,000 distinct CDR3 sequences, roughly 90% being singletons. Material for sequencing was CD8+ T cells from PBMCs. These receptors originate from a human donor with multiple sclerosis.

This clonotype was recorded only once. The chain has TRBV6-5 and TRBJ2-5, with D perhaps TRBD2 (6 bases). Per the germline V gene, CDR1 is MNHEY and CDR2 is SVGAGI. The V gene lost 4 bases and the J gene lost 4 bases, with 10 bases spanning the gap. The CDR3 covers 13 residues. CDR3 region: CASSLAGPETQYF. The CDR3 DNA is TGTGCCAGCAGTTTGGCGGGGCCAGAGACCCAGTACTTC.

The chain joins TRBV30 to TRBJ2-5; TRBD1 aligns across 11 bases. The CDR3 runs 15 residues. Germline CDR1 and CDR2: GTSNPN and SVGIG (reference sequence). Trimming cost V 2 bases and J 4 bases; bases outside gene matches: 6. This CDR3 is CAWSKGQGVSETQYF. CDR3 sequence (DNA): TGTGCCTGGAGTAAGGGACAGGGGGTATCAGAGACCCAGTACTTC.

This clonotype appeared once. The chain is built from TRBV28 and TRBJ2-7, with D maybe TRBD2 (8 bases). The length of the CDR3 is 18 residues. V was pared by 6 bases and J by 7 bases, with 31 bases between. The germline V gene encodes CDR1 MDHEN and CDR2 SYDVKM. The DNA of the CDR3 is TGTGCCAGCAGCTACGACCCAGGTTTGGGACAGCGGGGGTGGGAGCAGTACTTC. Translated, it gives CASSYDPGLGQRGWEQYF.

This chain joins TRBV14 and TRBJ1-1; 7 positions agree with TRBD1. There are 15 residues in the CDR3. Trimming at V came to 5 bases and at J to 0 bases, leaving 6 bases not matched to a gene. The germline CDR1 and CDR2 sequences are SGHDN and FVKESK. The CDR3 bases are TGTGCCAGCAGCTCGGGACAGACCTTGAACACTGAAGCTTTCTTT. Translation gives CASSSGQTLNTEAFF.

This chain links TRBV7-9 with TRBJ2-2, with D unclear. There are 13 residues in the CDR3. The V gene lost 5 bases and the J gene lost 4 bases, with 8 bases spanning the gap. Germline V gene data show CDR1 as SEHNR and CDR2 as FQNEAQ (reference sequence). The CDR3 loop reads CASSPSVTGELFF. The CDR3 DNA sequence: TGTGCCAGCAGCCCTTCGGTCACCGGGGAGCTGTTTTTT.

The V and J genes are TRBV27 and TRBJ1-4; 9 positions agree with TRBD1. The length of the CDR3 is 13 residues. The germline V gene encodes CDR1 MNHEY and CDR2 SMNVEV (reference sequence). J was trimmed by 8 bases and V by 6 bases; bases with no gene match: 4. CDR3 coding DNA: TGTGCCAGCAGCCGACAGGGGGGCGAAAAACTGTTTTTT. As protein: CASSRQGGEKLFF.

This rearrangement joins TRBV6-1 to TRBJ1-1, with D possibly TRBD1 on 5 matching bases. Trimming shortened V by 3 bases and J by 4 bases, and 12 bases separated the two germline ends. CDR1 is MNHNS and CDR2 is SASEGT in the germline V gene. The CDR3 is 14 residues long. CDR3 nucleotide sequence: TGTGCCAGCAGTGATACTGGGGCAGGCACTGAAGCTTTCTTT. Its translation is CASSDTGAGTEAFF.

This rearrangement joins TRBV7-9 to TRBJ2-5; D unresolved. The CDR3 is made up of 16 amino acids. V shed 4 bases and J shed 0 bases, with 15 bases lying between them. Germline V gene data show CDR1 as SEHNR and CDR2 as FQNEAQ (reference sequence). The CDR3 coding sequence is TGTGCCAGCAGCTCCACGAGAAAGGAGTACCAAGAGACCCAGTACTTC. Its protein product is CASSSTRKEYQETQYF. The whole variable domain, filled in from reference TRBV7-9 and TRBJ2-5, reads DTGVSQNPRHKITKRGQNVTFRCDPISEHNRLYWYRQTLGQGPEFLTYFQNEAQLEKSRLLSDRFSAERPKGSFSTLEIQRTEQGDSAMYLCASSSTRKEYQETQYFGPGTRLLVL.

This chain uses TRBV12-3 or TRBV12-4 with TRBJ2-1; no clear D gene. V was cut by 8 bases and J by 4 bases, with 6 bases left in between. CDR3 length equals 11 residues. The CDR3 region has the DNA TGTGCCAGCCAATCTTACAATGAGCAGTTCTTC. This gives the protein CASQSYNEQFF.

J is TRBJ1-2 and V is TRBV5-1; TRBD1 aligns across 8 bases. Germline-derived CDR1 and CDR2 are SGHRS and YFSETQ. V shed 4 bases, J shed 6 bases, and the junction held 11 bases outside the gene matches. The CDR3 length is 15 residues. The CDR3 region has the DNA TGCGCCAGCAGCCTCGTGGCAGGGGGCGCGAATGGCTACACCTTC. Amino acids: CASSLVAGGANGYTF.

The chain recombines TRBV14 with TRBJ2-7; 7 nucleotides agree with TRBD1. V lost 5 bases to trimming and J lost 1 base; unmatched junction nucleotides: 8. This CDR3 is 15 amino acids long. CDR1 SGHDN and CDR2 FVKESK come from the germline V gene. The CDR3 coding sequence is TGTGCCAGCAGCTACACCGGGACAGTGTCCTACGAGCAGTACTTC. Amino acid sequence: CASSYTGTVSYEQYF.

The rearrangement links TRBV27 to TRBJ1-5; D perhaps matches TRBD1 (6 bases). The V end was cut by 5 bases, the J end by 6 bases, with 14 bases between. Looked up from germline, CDR1 is MNHEY and CDR2 is SMNVEV (reference sequence). There are 14 residues in the CDR3. The CDR3: CASSLQGLGQPQHF. In DNA, the CDR3 is TGTGCCAGCAGTCTCCAGGGGCTCGGTCAGCCCCAGCATTTT.

The chain couples TRBV12-1 to TRBJ2-2; TRBD2 was called by the table and not checked on the DNA. TRBV12-1 is assigned pseudogene status. CDR3 length: 17 residues. The CDR3 DNA follows: TGTGCCAGCAGCGGTTATAGCGGGAAGGTGGCAGGGAGGGAGCTGTTTTTT. This codes for CASSGYSGKVAGRELFF.

The chain links TRBV20-1 to TRBJ2-7; 9 nucleotides align to TRBD2. The V and J ends lost 1 base and 6 bases, in that order; junction bases with no gene match: 4. CDR3 length equals 13 residues. CDR1 and CDR2 from the germline V gene are DFQATT and SNEGSKA (reference sequence). The CDR3 nucleotides read TGCAGTGCTAGAGGCGCGGGAGGGCGCGAGCAGTACTTC. Protein sequence: CSARGAGGREQYF.

In this sample, this clonotype turned up once. The CDR3 DNA sequence: TGCGCCAGCGGGCGGGAGGGCCCCTACAATGAGCAGTTCTTC. Translation gives CASGREGPYNEQFF. The chain uses TRBV5-1 and TRBJ2-1; 9 bases line up with TRBD2. V dropped 7 bases and J dropped 2; count of bases not matched to a gene: 4. This CDR3 spans 14 amino acids. Germline CDR1 is SGHRS and CDR2 is YFSETQ.

A single count supports this clonotype. The J gene is TRBJ2-3, the V gene TRBV25-1; D not certain. Germline-derived CDR1 and CDR2 are MGHDK and SYGVNS. The V gene lost 0 bases and the J gene lost 2 bases, with 9 bases spanning the gap. The CDR3 loop spans 15 amino acids. For the CDR3, the DNA is TGTGCCAGCAGTGAATACTTGGCGGACACAGATACGCAGTATTTT. It encodes CASSEYLADTDTQYF.

The J gene is TRBJ2-4, the V gene TRBV3-1; possible D gene TRBD2, 5 bases. Trimming took 0 bases from V and 7 from J, leaving 16 bases between them. CDR3 length: 16 residues. Germline V lookup: CDR1 LGHDT, CDR2 YNNKEL (reference sequence). The CDR3 spells CASSQDLTGRENIQYF. For the CDR3, the DNA is TGTGCCAGCAGCCAAGACCTCACTGGAAGGGAGAACATTCAGTACTTC.

The rearrangement uses TRBV15 and TRBJ1-2; D not certain. CDR3 length: 18 amino acids. V lost 0 bases to trimming and J lost 3 bases, with 20 bases between them. The germline V gene encodes CDR1 LNHNV and CDR2 YYDKDF (reference sequence). The CDR3 DNA reads as TGTGCCACCAGCAGAGAGGCCTCCCCCCCTCTATATGACTATGGCTACACCTTC. Residues: CATSREASPPLYDYGYTF.

This clonotype appeared a single time. The chain carries TRBV5-4 and TRBJ1-1, with D maybe TRBD1 (6 bases). The CDR3 totals 13 residues. Germline V gene sequence: CDR1 SGHNT, CDR2 YYREEE (reference sequence). V dropped 6 bases and J dropped 8 bases, with 17 bases sitting between them. This CDR3 reads CASTYSGAGEAFF. CDR3 nucleotides: TGTGCCAGCACCTACTCGGGGGCAGGGGAAGCTTTCTTT.

This chain connects TRBV30 to TRBJ1-1; D not certain. V was shortened by 3 bases and J by 1 base, with 6 bases between the two germline ends. Germline V gives CDR1 GTSNPN, CDR2 SVGIG (reference sequence). The CDR3 runs 12 residues. The CDR3 nucleotides read TGTGCCTGGAGGGCAGCGAACACTGAAGCTTTCTTT. Protein: CAWRAANTEAFF.

This clonotype was observed once. V gene TRBV12-3 or TRBV12-4 combines with J gene TRBJ2-1; perhaps TRBD2 as D (5 bases). The length of the CDR3 is 17 residues. Trimming removed 6 bases from V and 3 bases from J, with 21 bases in between. CDR3 protein: CASSLYLRHSDYNEQFF. The CDR3 DNA follows: TGTGCCAGCAGCCTATACCTTCGGCATAGCGACTACAATGAGCAGTTCTTC.

The genes are TRBV9 and TRBJ1-2; D unresolved. The ends were cut back, 4 bases at V and 4 bases at J, with 14 bases in the middle. This CDR3 has 14 amino acids. Germline V CDR1 and CDR2: SGDLS, YYNGEE. CDR3 sequence: CASSPGWSLYGYTF. CDR3 DNA sequence: TGTGCCAGCAGCCCGGGGTGGAGTCTCTATGGCTACACCTTC.

The V call is TRBV7-2, the J call TRBJ1-1; no clear D gene. The germline gives CDR1 SGHTA, CDR2 FQGNSA. The CDR3 is 16 amino acids. Trimming took off 4 bases at V and 4 bases at J, with 19 bases between the two ends. The CDR3 spells CASSSPVGIRSTEAFF. The CDR3 region has the DNA TGTGCCAGCAGCTCCCCCGTAGGGATTAGAAGCACTGAAGCTTTCTTT.

This clonotype came up once. The gene calls are TRBV11-2 and TRBJ2-6; TRBD1 or TRBD2 may be the D gene (5 bases each). Germline CDR1 is SGHAT and CDR2 is FQNNGV. The CDR3 has 23 amino acids. The V gene lost 2 bases and the J gene lost 4 bases, with 33 bases spanning the gap. In DNA form, the CDR3 reads TGTGCCAGCAGCTTACCTCTTTGGCCGACCACCGGGACGCCAGTCTCAGGGGCCAACGTCCTGACTTTC. Translating it yields CASSLPLWPTTGTPVSGANVLTF.

This sequence joins TRBV27 and TRBJ2-1; TRBD2 matches 7 bases. Germline V gene data show CDR1 as MNHEY and CDR2 as SMNVEV (reference sequence). J gave up 4 bases and V 5 bases, and 11 bases lay outside the gene matches. This CDR3 comprises 16 residues. CDR3 DNA sequence: TGTGCCAGCAGTCTAATTGCGGGGGTCGGATACAATGAGCAGTTCTTC. Translation: CASSLIAGVGYNEQFF.

This chain links TRBV10-3 with TRBJ2-1; D could derive from TRBD1 or TRBD2 (5 bases each). The ends were cut back, 3 bases at V and 4 bases at J, with 13 bases in the middle. Germline-derived CDR1 and CDR2 are ENHRY and SYGVKD. This CDR3 is built from 15 residues. CDR3: CAISDLGELYNEQFF. DNA of the CDR3: TGTGCCATCAGTGATCTGGGGGAGTTGTACAATGAGCAGTTCTTC.

The rearrangement joins TRBV29-1 to TRBJ1-4; perhaps TRBD1 as D (6 bases). The CDR3 consists of 15 residues. Germline CDR1 is SQVTM and CDR2 is ANQGSEA. V gave up 3 bases and J gave up 3 bases, with 14 bases separating them. For the CDR3, the DNA is TGCAGCGTTGATCGGACAGTCCTTGCTAATGAAAAACTGTTTTTT. Translated, it gives CSVDRTVLANEKLFF.

This chain joins TRBV2 and TRBJ2-7; D not resolved. In germline, CDR1 is SNHLY, CDR2 FYNNEI. Trimming removed 1 base from V and 0 bases from J, with 7 bases in between. CDR3 length equals 14 residues. The DNA of the CDR3 is TGTGCCAGCAGTGAAGGCCCGGGCTCCTACGAGCAGTACTTC. It translates to CASSEGPGSYEQYF. Drawing the rest from reference TRBV2 and TRBJ2-7, the complete variable domain is EPEVTQTPSHQVTQMGQEVILRCVPISNHLYFYWYRQILGQKVEFLVSFYNNEISEKSEIFDDQFSVERPDGSNFTLKIRSTKLEDSAMYFCASSEGPGSYEQYFGPGTRLTVT.

CDR3 bases: TGTGCCAGCAGTCTGGGCGCGGGTGGCAATCAGCCCCAGCATTTT. This gives the protein CASSLGAGGNQPQHF. V and J are TRBV12-3 or TRBV12-4 and TRBJ1-5; D uncertain. V lost 5 bases and J 2 bases, leaving 13 bases between the germline ends. This CDR3 spans 15 amino acids.

This clonotype was counted once. The rearrangement links TRBV15 to TRBJ2-1, with 7 bases that match TRBD1. The germline gives CDR1 LNHNV, CDR2 YYDKDF (reference sequence). V lost 6 bases to trimming and J lost 8 bases; unmatched junction nucleotides: 4. The CDR3 is made up of 12 amino acids. CDR3 sequence: CATSRTGDEQFF. CDR3 bases: TGTGCCACCAGTAGGACAGGCGATGAGCAGTTCTTC.